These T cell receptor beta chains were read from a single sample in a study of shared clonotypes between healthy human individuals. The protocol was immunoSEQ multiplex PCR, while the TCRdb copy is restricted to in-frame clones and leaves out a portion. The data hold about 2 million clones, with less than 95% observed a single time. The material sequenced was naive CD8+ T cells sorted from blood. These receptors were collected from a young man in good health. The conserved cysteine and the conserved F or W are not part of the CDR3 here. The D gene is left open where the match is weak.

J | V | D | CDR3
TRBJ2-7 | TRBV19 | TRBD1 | ASSVGQGSEQY
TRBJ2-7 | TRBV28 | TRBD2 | ASSLYPGTTGKLAGGQIYEQY
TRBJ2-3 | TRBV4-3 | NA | ASSQESLTDTQY
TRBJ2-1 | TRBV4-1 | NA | ASSQDLAGYNEQF
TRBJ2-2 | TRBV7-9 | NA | ASSLKEGVDTGELF
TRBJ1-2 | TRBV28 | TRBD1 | ASRVTGDYGYT
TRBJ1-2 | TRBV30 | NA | AWIPWGGYGYT
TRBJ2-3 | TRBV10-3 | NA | AISDGGLEDTQY
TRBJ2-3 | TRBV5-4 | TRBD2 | ASSKSNSGRADTQY
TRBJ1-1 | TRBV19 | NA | ASSLVGGTEAF
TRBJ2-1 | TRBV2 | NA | ATVTSQAGGSYNEQF
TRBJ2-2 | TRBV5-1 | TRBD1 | ASSPPPGQSAGELF
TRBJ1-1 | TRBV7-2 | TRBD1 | ASSLVTGGGRGAF
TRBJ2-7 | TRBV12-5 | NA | ASQYGPYEQY
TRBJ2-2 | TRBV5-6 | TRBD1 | ASSWDRGTGELF
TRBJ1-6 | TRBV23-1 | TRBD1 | ASSQSAGGTGGFNSPLH
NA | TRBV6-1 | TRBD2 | ASRWTSGVYEQY
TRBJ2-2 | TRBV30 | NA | AWSQGGELF
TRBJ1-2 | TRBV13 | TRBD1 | ASSLGLSGTGVNYGYT
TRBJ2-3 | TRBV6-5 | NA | ASSYVGDTDTQY
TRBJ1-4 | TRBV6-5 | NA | ASSLSGWSNEKLF
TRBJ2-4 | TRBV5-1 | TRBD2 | ASSPRLSGGDKNIQY
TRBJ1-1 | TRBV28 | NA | ASSSESWWTEAF
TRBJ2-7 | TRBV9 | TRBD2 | ASSVSSGLGDEQY